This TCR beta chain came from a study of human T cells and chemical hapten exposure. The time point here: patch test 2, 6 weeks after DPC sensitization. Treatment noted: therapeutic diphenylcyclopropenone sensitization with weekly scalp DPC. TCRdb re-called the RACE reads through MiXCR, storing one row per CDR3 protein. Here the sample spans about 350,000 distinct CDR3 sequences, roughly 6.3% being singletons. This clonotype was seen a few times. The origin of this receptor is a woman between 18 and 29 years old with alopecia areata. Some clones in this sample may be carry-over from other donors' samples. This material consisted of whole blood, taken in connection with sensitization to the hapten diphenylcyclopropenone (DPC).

The CDR3 is CASSRTGDSPLHF. CDR3 nucleotides: TGTGCCAGCTCACGAACAGGGGATTCACCCCTCCACTTT. This rearrangement joins TRBV18 to TRBJ1-6; TRBD1 matches 7 bases. Per the germline V gene, CDR1 is KGHSH and CDR2 is LQKENI. The CDR3 is 13 residues long. The J segment lost 8 bases and the V segment lost 4 bases, leaving 2 bases of the junction unmatched.